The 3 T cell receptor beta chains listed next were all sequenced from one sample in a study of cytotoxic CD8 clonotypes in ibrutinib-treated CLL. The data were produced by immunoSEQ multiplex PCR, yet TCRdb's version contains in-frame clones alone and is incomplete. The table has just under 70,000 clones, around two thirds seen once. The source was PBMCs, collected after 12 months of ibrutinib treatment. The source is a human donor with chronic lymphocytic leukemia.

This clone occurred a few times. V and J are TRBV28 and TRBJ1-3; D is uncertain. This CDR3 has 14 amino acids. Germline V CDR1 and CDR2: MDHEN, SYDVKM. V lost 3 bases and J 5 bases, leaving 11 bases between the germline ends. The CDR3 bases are TGTGCCAGCAGTTTTATCGCTAAGCGAAACACCATATATTTT. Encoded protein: CASSFIAKRNTIYF. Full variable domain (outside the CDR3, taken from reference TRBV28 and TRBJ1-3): DVKVTQSSRYLVKRTGEKVFLECVQDMDHENMFWYRQDPGLGLRLIYFSYDVKMKEKGDIPEGYSVSREKKERFSLILESASTNQTSMYLCASSFIAKRNTIYFGEGSWLTVV.

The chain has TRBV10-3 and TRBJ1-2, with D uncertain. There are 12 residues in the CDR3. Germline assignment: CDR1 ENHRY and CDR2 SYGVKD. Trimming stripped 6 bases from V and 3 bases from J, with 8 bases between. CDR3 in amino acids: CAISPGDYGYTF. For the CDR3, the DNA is TGTGCCATCAGCCCCGGGGACTATGGCTACACCTTC.

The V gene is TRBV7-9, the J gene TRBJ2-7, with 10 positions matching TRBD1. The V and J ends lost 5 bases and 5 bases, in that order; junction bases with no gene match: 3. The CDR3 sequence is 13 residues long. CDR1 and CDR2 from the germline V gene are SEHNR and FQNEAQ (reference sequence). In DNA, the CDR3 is TGTGCCAGCAGCCGGGACAGGGGACACGAGCAGTACTTC. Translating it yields CASSRDRGHEQYF. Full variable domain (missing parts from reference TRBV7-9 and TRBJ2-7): DTGVSQNPRHKITKRGQNVTFRCDPISEHNRLYWYRQTLGQGPEFLTYFQNEAQLEKSRLLSDRFSAERPKGSFSTLEIQRTEQGDSAMYLCASSRDRGHEQYFGPGTRLTVT.